This TCR beta chain comes out of a study of cytomegalovirus exposure and HLA in healthy donors. To note about this clone: As yet, its antigen is unknown.

PCR amplification relied on 60 Vbeta primers (plus 13 Jbeta primers). Produced via immunoSEQ multiplex PCR; TCRdb's table is partial and in-frame only. The sample carries 70,000 to 85,000 clones, around 60% recorded once. The CDR3 is made up of 14 amino acids. The V gene's germline CDR1 is MGHRA and CDR2 YSYEKL. V was shortened by 0 bases and J by 2 bases, with 6 bases between the two germline ends. Donors showed nominal health when sampled, although they likely had unrecorded immune exposures. Study outcomes and limitations: Analyses of presence/absence relied on an assumption of roughly uniform sequencing depth across donors. High sensitivity and specificity were reportedly achieved when the classifier diagnosed cytomegalovirus status. Cytomegalovirus-associated status was assigned to more than 150 TCR beta chains.

This chain uses TRBV4-1 with TRBJ2-3, with D perhaps matching TRBD1 (5 bases). This sequence was found in a male donor in good health and CMV-seropositive. The sample comprised PBMCs. CDR3 bases: TGCGCCAGCAGCCAAGAACAGGACACAGATACGCAGTATTTT. Protein sequence: CASSQEQDTDTQYF.